The 32 T cell receptor beta chains below all came from one sample that was sequenced in a study of shared clonotypes between healthy human individuals. Using immunoSEQ multiplex PCR, the repertoire was profiled, and TCRdb retains in-frame clones only, with some absent. The table lists about 1.1 million clones, approximately 75% of them singletons. What was sequenced was memory CD4+ T cells from PBMCs. Documented subset: CD45RA-negative fraction. These receptors all stem from a man aged 18 to 30 in good health. Some clones in this sample may be carry-over from other donors' samples.

The chain uses TRBV28 and TRBJ1-2, with 8 bases identical to TRBD1. This CDR3 region has 16 residues. With V trimmed by 2 bases and J by 1 base, 6 bases remained unmatched. Germline CDR1 MDHEN, CDR2 SYDVKM. This CDR3 reads CASSLTGTGNNYGYTF. CDR3 DNA: TGTGCCAGCAGTTTAACCGGGACAGGCAATAACTATGGCTACACCTTC.

The rearrangement links TRBV19 to TRBJ1-1, with 12 positions matching TRBD1. Germline V CDR1 and CDR2: LNHDA, SQIVND (reference sequence). Trimming took 10 bases from V and 9 from J; bases not matched to a gene: 9. CDR3 length: 13 amino acids. This CDR3 reads CATTPGQGAKAFF. In DNA, the CDR3 is TGTGCCACGACGCCGGGACAGGGGGCGAAAGCTTTCTTT.

The chain is built from TRBV18 and TRBJ2-1, with TRBD2 matching over 8 bases. This CDR3 contains 16 residues. V gave up 0 bases and J gave up 6 bases; unmatched junction bases: 7. The germline CDR1 and CDR2 sequences are KGHSH and LQKENI. The CDR3 loop is CASSPPSGSWRNEQFF. The CDR3 DNA reads as TGTGCCAGCTCACCACCAAGCGGGAGTTGGCGCAATGAGCAGTTCTTC.

This clone was detected only a few times. The chain employs TRBV30 and TRBJ1-2, with 10 bases fitting TRBD1. Germline V lookup: CDR1 GTSNPN, CDR2 SVGIG (reference sequence). The junction had 5 bases not matched to a gene; V was cut back by 8 bases and J by 8 bases. The CDR3 has 11 residues. The CDR3, as DNA: TGTGCCGCCGGACAGGGGGGCGGCTACACCTTC. This sequence encodes CAAGQGGGYTF.

The chain combines TRBV20-1 with TRBJ1-1; no clear D. This CDR3 is built from 11 residues. Germline CDR1 reads DFQATT; CDR2 reads SNEGSKA (reference sequence). V was clipped by 6 bases and J by 1 base, with 6 bases between them. DNA of the CDR3: TGCAGTGCGTACCAGAACACTGAAGCTTTCTTT. This encodes CSAYQNTEAFF.

This chain connects TRBV5-8 to TRBJ2-1; D call uncertain. Per the germline V gene, CDR1 is SGHTS and CDR2 is YDEGEE. This CDR3 comprises 14 residues. Deletions cut 1 base from V and 2 bases from J, with 7 bases between. The CDR3 nucleotides read TGTGCCAGCAGCTTGCTGCTAGCCTACAATGAGCAGTTCTTC. Residues: CASSLLLAYNEQFF.

Points on this clone: A much larger clone differs by one base, so this may be a read error. This chain links TRBV7-2 with TRBJ2-1; 7 bases are a match to TRBD2. Germline loops: CDR1 SGHTA, CDR2 FQGNSA. The CDR3 has 15 residues. V lost 5 bases to trimming and J lost 0 bases; unmatched junction nucleotides: 4. The CDR3 loop reads CASSPGGGSYNEQFF. In nucleotides, the CDR3 is TGTGCCAGCAGCCCGGGGGGTGGCTCCTACAATGAGCAGTTCTTC.

Notes on this clone: The sample carries other DNA sequences with the same CDR3. This CDR3 is CASSPGGAQETQYF. Here the CDR3 DNA reads TGTGCCAGCAGCCCCGGGGGGGCCCAAGAGACCCAGTACTTC. V gene TRBV28 combines with J gene TRBJ2-5; 8 bases are a match to TRBD2. This CDR3 region has 14 residues. V lost 6 bases and J lost 1; bases outside the gene matches: 4. Per the germline V gene, CDR1 is MDHEN and CDR2 is SYDVKM.

This clone was detected only a few times. The CDR3: CASSKEARLAKNIQYF. Here the CDR3 DNA reads TGTGCCAGCAGCAAAGAAGCGCGACTAGCCAAAAACATTCAGTACTTC. The rearrangement uses TRBV21-1 and TRBJ2-4; the DNA was not compared with TRBD2, the D call given in the table. TRBV21-1 constitutes a pseudogene. This CDR3 contains 16 residues.

CDR3 coding DNA: TGTGCCAGCAGTTTTCGGCAGCCTCAGGGGGAGCTGTTTTTT. Translation: CASSFRQPQGELFF. The chain carries TRBV27 and TRBJ2-2, with D unresolved. This CDR3 is built from 14 residues. Germline CDR1 MNHEY, CDR2 SMNVEV (reference sequence). Trimming removed 3 bases from V and 8 bases from J, with 13 bases in between.

The chain couples TRBV5-1 to TRBJ1-2, with D perhaps TRBD1 (6 bases). Trimming took off 10 bases at V and 6 bases at J, with 25 bases between the two ends. The CDR3 runs 15 residues. Per germline, CDR1 SGHRS and CDR2 YFSETQ. CDR3 amino acids: CAAQASGGARNGYTF. The DNA of the CDR3 is TGCGCCGCCCAGGCGTCCGGGGGCGCGAGGAATGGCTACACCTTC.

V is TRBV6-5 and J is TRBJ1-5; a possible D gene is TRBD1 (5 bases). V lost 5 bases, J lost 2 bases, and 13 bases lay in between. Germline CDR1 reads MNHEY; CDR2 reads SVGAGI. The CDR3 loop spans 15 amino acids. The CDR3 DNA reads as TGTGCCAGCAGTACAAGTGACAGACGCAATCAGCCCCAGCATTTT. Its translation: CASSTSDRRNQPQHF.

The chain recombines TRBV7-9 with TRBJ2-7; D is tentatively TRBD1 or TRBD2 (5 bases each). The germline gives CDR1 SEHNR, CDR2 FQNEAQ (reference sequence). Between the trimmed V and J ends, which lost 5 bases and 1 base, there was a span of 12 bases. CDR3 length: 14 residues. This CDR3 reads CASSPVGRSYEQYF. The CDR3 nucleotides read TGTGCCAGCAGCCCCGTGGGACGTTCCTACGAGCAGTACTTC. Combining the CDR3 with reference TRBV7-9 and TRBJ2-7 gives the whole variable domain DTGVSQNPRHKITKRGQNVTFRCDPISEHNRLYWYRQTLGQGPEFLTYFQNEAQLEKSRLLSDRFSAERPKGSFSTLEIQRTEQGDSAMYLCASSPVGRSYEQYFGPGTRLTVT.

This clone was observed a handful of times. This sequence joins TRBV7-9 and TRBJ2-5; 7 nucleotides line up with TRBD1. V shed 0 bases and J 6 bases; nucleotides not matched to a gene: 10. CDR1 and CDR2 (germline): SEHNR, FQNEAQ (reference sequence). There are 16 residues in the CDR3. The CDR3: CASSLARQGTSQTQYF. In nucleotides, the CDR3 is TGTGCCAGCAGCTTAGCCCGACAGGGTACGAGCCAGACCCAGTACTTC.

V and J are TRBV29-1 and TRBJ1-1, with 12 bases that match TRBD1. Germline V gene lookup returns CDR1 SQVTM and CDR2 ANQGSEA. CDR3 length equals 13 residues. Unmatched junction bases numbered 5, after V lost 7 bases and J lost 5 bases. CDR3 protein: CSGDRGHGTEAFF. The CDR3 DNA is TGCAGCGGGGACAGGGGGCACGGGACTGAAGCTTTCTTT. Variable domain in full (rest from reference TRBV29-1 and TRBJ1-1): SAVISQKPSRDICQRGTSLTIQCQVDSQVTMMFWYRQQPGQSLTLIATANQGSEATYESGFVIDKFPISRPNLTFSTLTVSNMSPEDSSIYLCSGDRGHGTEAFFGQGTRLTVV.

The CDR3 bases are TGTGCCAGCAGTTCAGGACTTACCGGGGAGCTGTTTTTT. It is translated as CASSSGLTGELFF. The V gene is TRBV6-5, the J gene TRBJ2-2; maybe TRBD2 (5 bases). The CDR3 length is 13 residues. V was shortened by 4 bases and J by 5 bases, with 8 bases between the two germline ends. CDR1 MNHEY and CDR2 SVGAGI come from the germline V gene.

About this clone: Other DNA sequences of this sample code for an identical CDR3. This chain connects TRBV29-1 to TRBJ2-3; 9 bases agree with TRBD1. The CDR3 is 13 residues long. CDR1 and CDR2 (germline): SQVTM, ANQGSEA. After removal of 7 bases from V and 3 bases from J, the junction contained 5 bases not matched to a gene. The CDR3 DNA is TGCAGCGCCTCGACAGGGGGAACAGATACGCAGTATTTT. Its protein is CSASTGGTDTQYF.

This clone occurred a few times. V is TRBV11-2 and J is TRBJ2-7; maybe TRBD2 (6 bases). Trimming removed 4 bases from V and 4 bases from J, with 20 bases in between. The germline CDR1 and CDR2 sequences are SGHAT and FQNNGV. The CDR3 is 16 residues long. The CDR3 region has the DNA TGTGCCAGCAGCTCTACGGGGAGGAGGTTTCGGTACGAGCAGTACTTC. Residues: CASSSTGRRFRYEQYF.

As to this clone: One base away lies a much larger clone, so this may be a sequencing read error. This sample includes further DNA sequences coding for the same CDR3. The chain combines TRBV29-1 with TRBJ2-5, with D hard to call. The CDR3 sequence is 11 residues long. Trimming left V 7 bases short and J 11 bases short, with 17 bases between. Germline V CDR1 and CDR2: SQVTM, ANQGSEA. This CDR3 is CSAGDFTGQYF. The DNA of the CDR3 is TGCAGCGCCGGAGACTTTACTGGGCAGTACTTC.

This clone has just one count. The chain is built from TRBV30 and TRBJ2-2; no clear D. The V end lost 0 bases, the J end lost 3 bases, and 11 bases lay between the germline ends. The CDR3 is 15 residues long. CDR1 GTSNPN and CDR2 SVGIG come from the germline V gene (reference sequence). The CDR3 loop reads CAWSVRALYTGELFF. In DNA form, the CDR3 reads TGTGCCTGGAGTGTCCGCGCCCTCTACACCGGGGAGCTGTTTTTT.

This sequence joins TRBV7-2 and TRBJ2-3; D perhaps matches TRBD1 (6 bases). This CDR3 region has 15 residues. Germline CDR1 reads SGHTA; CDR2 reads FQGNSA. Deletions cut 4 bases from V and 4 bases from J, with 15 bases between. The DNA of the CDR3 is TGTGCCAGCAGCTCGGCCGGCGAGGGGGCAGATACGCAGTATTTT. Translation: CASSSAGEGADTQYF.

V usage is TRBV19 and J usage is TRBJ1-1; 7 nucleotides line up with TRBD1. Germline V gene sequence: CDR1 LNHDA, CDR2 SQIVND (reference sequence). V dropped 7 bases and J dropped 1; count of bases not matched to a gene: 6. There are 14 residues in the CDR3. CDR3: CASTPGGGNTEAFF. The CDR3 nucleotides are TGTGCCAGTACCCCAGGGGGAGGGAACACTGAAGCTTTCTTT.

Concerning this clone: Other nucleotide sequences from this sample produce the same CDR3. This chain uses TRBV27 with TRBJ1-5; tentative D call: TRBD1 (5 bases). V lost 3 bases and J lost 4, with 10 bases in between. The CDR3 is 14 amino acids. Germline V CDR1 and CDR2: MNHEY, SMNVEV (reference sequence). CDR3 residues: CASSLGVGNQPQHF. CDR3 in DNA: TGTGCCAGCAGTTTGGGGGTGGGGAATCAGCCCCAGCATTTT.

The rearrangement uses TRBV6-1 and TRBJ2-3; 7 positions match TRBD1. This CDR3 is built from 17 residues. Germline V gene lookup returns CDR1 MNHNS and CDR2 SASEGT. Trimming at V came to 1 base and at J to 4 bases, leaving 11 bases not matched to a gene. Here the CDR3 reads CASSEGTWGQLADTQYF. The CDR3 DNA is TGTGCCAGCAGTGAAGGGACATGGGGACAGCTCGCAGATACGCAGTATTTT.

In its sample, this clone was seen a few times. The rearrangement links TRBV7-9 to TRBJ1-1; D is perhaps TRBD1 (5 bases). CDR3 length: 14 residues. V was shortened by 4 bases and J by 1 base, with 10 bases between the two germline ends. The V gene's germline CDR1 is SEHNR and CDR2 FQNEAQ (reference sequence). The CDR3 DNA reads TGTGCCAGCAGCTCCAGGGTACCGAACACTGAAGCTTTCTTT. Protein: CASSSRVPNTEAFF. The entire variable domain, with the rest obtained from reference TRBV7-9 and TRBJ1-1, is as follows: DTGVSQNPRHKITKRGQNVTFRCDPISEHNRLYWYRQTLGQGPEFLTYFQNEAQLEKSRLLSDRFSAERPKGSFSTLEIQRTEQGDSAMYLCASSSRVPNTEAFFGQGTRLTVV.

The V call is TRBV30, the J call TRBJ2-7; the D gene is possibly TRBD2 (6 bases). Per the germline V gene, CDR1 is GTSNPN and CDR2 is SVGIG (reference sequence). The CDR3 extends over 12 amino acids. V was trimmed by 1 base and J by 9 bases, leaving 13 bases between them. The CDR3 protein is CAWSGGVGGQYF. Here the CDR3 DNA reads TGTGCCTGGAGTGGAGGGGTCGGGGGGCAGTACTTC.

The chain joins TRBV30 to TRBJ1-1; the D gene is possibly TRBD1 (5 bases). V was cut by 3 bases and J by 2 bases, with 10 bases left in between. CDR3 length: 13 amino acids. Looked up from germline, CDR1 is GTSNPN and CDR2 is SVGIG (reference sequence). CDR3 sequence reads: CAWSEGPNTEAFF. CDR3 bases: TGTGCCTGGAGCGAGGGACCTAACACTGAAGCTTTCTTT. Using reference TRBV30 and TRBJ1-1 for the parts outside the CDR3, the full variable domain is SQTIHQWPATLVQPVGSPLSLECTVEGTSNPNLYWYRQAAGRGLQLLFYSVGIGQISSEVPQNLSASRPQDRQFILSSKKLLLSDSGFYLCAWSEGPNTEAFFGQGTRLTVV.

This clone appeared a few times. The genes are TRBV30 and TRBJ1-1, with TRBD1 matching over 7 bases. This CDR3 is built from 13 residues. Germline values: CDR1 GTSNPN, CDR2 SVGIG (reference sequence). V gave up 2 bases and J gave up 4 bases; unmatched junction bases: 4. The CDR3 sequence is CAWSTGEATEAFF. The CDR3 DNA reads TGTGCCTGGAGTACAGGGGAAGCCACTGAAGCTTTCTTT.

This chain links TRBV10-3 with TRBJ2-7; 12 nucleotides line up with TRBD2. Per germline, CDR1 ENHRY and CDR2 SYGVKD. The CDR3 covers 15 residues. The trim removed 4 bases at V and 5 bases at J, leaving 6 bases unmatched. This CDR3 reads CAISGRLAGDHEQYF. CDR3 DNA: TGTGCCATCAGTGGTCGACTAGCGGGAGATCACGAGCAGTACTTC.

A note on this clone: At one end, the junction sequence differs from germline, possibly due to a read error. This sequence joins TRBV4-2 and TRBJ2-7, with D perhaps assigned TRBD1 or TRBD2 (5 bases each). The CDR3 covers 18 residues. Germline values: CDR1 LGHNA, CDR2 YNFKEQ. The CDR3 protein is CAGSQGPPGTSISYEQYF. The CDR3 DNA reads TGTGCCGGCAGCCAAGGTCCCCCCGGGACCTCGATCTCCTACGAGCAGTACTTC.

The chain carries TRBV5-1 and TRBJ2-1, with TRBD2 as a possible D gene (7 bases). CDR3 length: 15 residues. Germline V gene sequence: CDR1 SGHRS, CDR2 YFSETQ. V lost 4 bases and J 7 bases, leaving 18 bases between the germline ends. The CDR3 sequence is CASSAGASGRNEQFF. In DNA form, the CDR3 reads TGCGCCAGCAGCGCGGGGGCTAGCGGAAGAAATGAGCAGTTCTTC.

This clone came up a few times. The J gene is TRBJ1-5, the V gene TRBV6-6, with TRBD1 as a possible D gene (5 bases). The CDR3 spans 14 residues. In germline, CDR1 is MNHNY, CDR2 SVGAGI (reference sequence). The V end lost 2 bases, the J end lost 1 base, and 6 bases lay between the germline ends. Here the CDR3 DNA reads TGTGCCAGCAGTTACGCAGGGAGCAATCAGCCCCAGCATTTT. Protein: CASSYAGSNQPQHF.